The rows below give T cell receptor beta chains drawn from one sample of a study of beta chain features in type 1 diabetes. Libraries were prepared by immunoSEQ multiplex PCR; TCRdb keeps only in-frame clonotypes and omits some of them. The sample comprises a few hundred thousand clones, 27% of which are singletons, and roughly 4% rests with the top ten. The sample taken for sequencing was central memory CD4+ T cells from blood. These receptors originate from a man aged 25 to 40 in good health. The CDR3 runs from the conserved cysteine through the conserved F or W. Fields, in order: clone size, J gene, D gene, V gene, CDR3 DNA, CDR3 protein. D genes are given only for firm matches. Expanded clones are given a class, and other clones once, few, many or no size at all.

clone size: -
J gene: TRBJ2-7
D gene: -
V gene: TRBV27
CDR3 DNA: TGTGCCAGCACCTCTCTCGGGGCGGGAACCTACGAGCAGTACTTC
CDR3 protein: CASTSLGAGTYEQYF

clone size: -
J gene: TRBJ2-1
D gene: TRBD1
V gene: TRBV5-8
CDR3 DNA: TGTGCCAGCAGCCGTGGACAGGCATTCAATGAGCAGTTCTTC
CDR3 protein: CASSRGQAFNEQFF

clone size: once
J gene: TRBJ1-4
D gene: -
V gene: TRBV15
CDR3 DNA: TGTGCCACCAGCAGAGATGCGGCAGGGGTGTTTTTT
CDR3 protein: CATSRDAAGVFF

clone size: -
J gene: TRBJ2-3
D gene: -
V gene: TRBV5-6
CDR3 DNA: TGTGCCAGCAGCTTGGAAGCTCAAGGGGCAGATACGCAGTATTTT
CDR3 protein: CASSLEAQGADTQYF

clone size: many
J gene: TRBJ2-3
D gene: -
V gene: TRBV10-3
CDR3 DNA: TGTGCCATCAGTGCTGGTCTAGAGGTAACAGATACGCAGTATTTT
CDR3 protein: CAISAGLEVTDTQYF

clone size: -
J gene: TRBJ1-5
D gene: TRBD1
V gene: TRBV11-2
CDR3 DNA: TGTGCCAGCAGCCGGACAGGGGGCTATGATCAGCCCCAGCATTTT
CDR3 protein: CASSRTGGYDQPQHF

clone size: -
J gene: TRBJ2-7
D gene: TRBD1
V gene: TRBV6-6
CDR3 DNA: TGTGCCAGCAGTGGAAGGGACAGATATTACGAGCAGTACTTC
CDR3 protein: CASSGRDRYYEQYF

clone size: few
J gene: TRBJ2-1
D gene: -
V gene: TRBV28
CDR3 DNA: TGTGCCAGCAGTTTCTCCGGGACCCAAGTCAATGAGCAGTTCTTC
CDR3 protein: CASSFSGTQVNEQFF

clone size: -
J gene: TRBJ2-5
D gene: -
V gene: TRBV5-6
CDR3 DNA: TGTGCCAGCAGCTCTACATTTTCCTGGGGTTCAGAGACCCAGTACTTC
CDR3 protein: CASSSTFSWGSETQYF

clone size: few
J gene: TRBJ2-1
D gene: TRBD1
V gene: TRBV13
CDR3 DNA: TGTGCCAGCAGCCCGCCCCCCGGGACAGGGTACAATGAGCAGTTCTTC
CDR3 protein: CASSPPPGTGYNEQFF

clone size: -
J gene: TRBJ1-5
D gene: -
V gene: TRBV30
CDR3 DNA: TGTGCCTGGAGCGCGGGTCGCGGGCCTAATCAGCCCCAGCATTTT
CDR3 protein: CAWSAGRGPNQPQHF

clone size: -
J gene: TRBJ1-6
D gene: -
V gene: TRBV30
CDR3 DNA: TGTGCCTGGAGGACGGAACATTCACCCCTCCACTTT
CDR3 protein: CAWRTEHSPLHF

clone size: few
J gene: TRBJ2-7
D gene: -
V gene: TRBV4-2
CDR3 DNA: TGTGCCAGCAGCCCTCAGACTGGATCCTACGAGCAGTACTTC
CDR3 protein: CASSPQTGSYEQYF

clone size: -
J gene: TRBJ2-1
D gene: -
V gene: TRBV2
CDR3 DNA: TGTGCCAGCAGTGAAGAGCGGAGTTTCTACAATGAGCAGTTCTTC
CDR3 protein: CASSEERSFYNEQFF

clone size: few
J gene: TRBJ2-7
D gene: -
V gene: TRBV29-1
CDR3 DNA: TGCAGCGTTCACGAACCATCGAAAGGACAATGGGGCGAGCAGTACTTC
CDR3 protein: CSVHEPSKGQWGEQYF

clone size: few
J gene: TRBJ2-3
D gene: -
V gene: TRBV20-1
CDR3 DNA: TGCAGTGCTAGCTCCGATACGCAGTATTTT
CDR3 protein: CSASSDTQYF